The sample holds a few counts of the clone carrying this TCR beta chain. The data were taken from a study of blood T cell repertoires in COVID-19. Across the study: Sites in the United States, Italy and Spain provided acute and convalescent COVID-19 samples. In each case, the material was cDNA or gDNA derived from T cells, B-cell-depleted T cells, or PBMCs.

The V gene's germline CDR1 is SEHNR and CDR2 FQNEAQ (reference sequence). CDR3 size: 13 residues. J was trimmed by 7 bases and V by 5 bases; bases with no gene match: 4. In the original processing: Estimates of nucleated cell counts were drawn from the amplification of reference gene primers. The repertoire was sequenced with immunoSEQ multiplex PCR; TCRdb's copy has only in-frame clones and lacks some. V and J calls and clone size follow that table, whereas D and trimming were derived from the DNA. Of around 60,000 clones listed, roughly 77% are singletons. This receptor was taken from an older man with acute or convalescent COVID-19. The J gene is TRBJ1-1, the V gene TRBV7-9; 10 nucleotides agree with TRBD1. The sequencing sample was made of peripheral blood. CDR3 nucleotide sequence: TGTGCCAGCAGCGTGGGACAGGGGTATGAAGCTTTCTTT. Translation gives CASSVGQGYEAFF. The full variable domain, with the rest looked up from reference TRBV7-9 and TRBJ1-1, is DTGVSQNPRHKITKRGQNVTFRCDPISEHNRLYWYRQTLGQGPEFLTYFQNEAQLEKSRLLSDRFSAERPKGSFSTLEIQRTEQGDSAMYLCASSVGQGYEAFFGQGTRLTVV.